This TCR beta chain comes out of a study of blood T cells in healthy people across ages. The authors ran a second PCR of 7 to 11 cycles using a sample-barcoded 5' primer and a J-beta primer mix. Via MiXCR, TCRdb re-called the 5' RACE reads, giving one row per CDR3 protein. The sample has about 500,000 distinct CDR3 sequences, around 24% seen once. The germline CDR1 and CDR2 sequences are SEHNR and FQNEAQ (reference sequence). This CDR3 has 16 amino acids. J gave up 5 bases and V 5 bases, and 10 bases lay outside the gene matches. These same data were also listed under a study on T cells of mothers and their children. This second study says: Per mother, over 9 million TCR beta CDR3 reads were obtained; per child, about 3.3 million.

Sequenced input: blood. This clonotype was sampled from a boy between 10 and 17 years old in good health. This chain links TRBV7-9 with TRBJ2-3; 10 nucleotides match TRBD2. CDR3 loop: CASSPPLAGVEDTQYF. CDR3 nucleotide sequence: TGTGCCAGCAGCCCACCCCTAGCGGGAGTGGAAGATACGCAGTATTTT.